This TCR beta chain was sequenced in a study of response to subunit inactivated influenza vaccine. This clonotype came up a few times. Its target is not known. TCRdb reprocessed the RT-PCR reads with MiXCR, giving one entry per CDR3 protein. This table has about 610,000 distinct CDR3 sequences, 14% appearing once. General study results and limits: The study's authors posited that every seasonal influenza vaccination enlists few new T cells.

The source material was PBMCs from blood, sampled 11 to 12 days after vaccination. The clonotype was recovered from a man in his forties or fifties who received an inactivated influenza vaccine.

This chain's CDR3 is CASSSQGARINEQFF. The CDR3 DNA is TGCGCCAGCAGCTCACAGGGGGCGAGGATCAATGAGCAGTTCTTC. The chain carries TRBV5-1 and TRBJ2-1; 9 bases are shared with TRBD1. Germline values: CDR1 SGHRS, CDR2 YFSETQ. V trimming: 3 bases; J trimming: 6 bases; junction bases outside the gene matches: 7. The CDR3 loop spans 15 amino acids.